This T cell receptor beta chain was identified during a study of blood T cell repertoires in COVID-19. Across the whole study: In each case, the material was cDNA or gDNA derived from T cells, B-cell-depleted T cells, or PBMCs.

In the authors' workflow: Amplifying reference gene primers gave estimates of nucleated cell counts. Libraries were prepared by immunoSEQ multiplex PCR; TCRdb keeps only in-frame clonotypes and omits some of them. That table gives V, J and clone size, and the DNA gave D and trimming. The table lists just over 60,000 clones, 70% to 85% of them singletons. The CDR3 extends over 11 amino acids. V was clipped by 5 bases and J by 5 bases, with 7 bases between them. Material for sequencing was peripheral blood. This chain links TRBV12-3 or TRBV12-4 with TRBJ2-7; D is uncertain. This receptor was taken from a man aged 60-69 years with acute or convalescent COVID-19. CDR3 residues: CASSKLHEQYF. The DNA for the CDR3 is TGTGCCAGCAGTAAACTCCACGAGCAGTACTTC.